This T cell receptor (beta chain) is from a study of T cells in Graves' hyperthyroidism and ophthalmopathy. CDR1 and CDR2 from the germline V gene are LNHDA and SQIVND (reference sequence). There are 15 residues in the CDR3. V gave up 5 bases and J gave up 0 bases; unmatched junction bases: 5. Overall study results and limits: Most expanded thyroid clonotypes above 0.001 recurred in blood. Ophthalmopathy was model-predicted a median roughly 6.2 months pre-onset. Patients with ophthalmopathy were separated from those with stable hyperthyroidism by a 13 V-J model.

There were TCR beta CDR3 regions amplified from RNA transcripts. Primed by the HTBI set, a first-round RT-PCR was run on the TCR CDR3. In TCRdb, the multiplex PCR reads were re-called with MiXCR into one record per CDR3 protein. The sample contains around 610,000 distinct CDR3 sequences, roughly 14% of which appear only once. Each ophthalmopathy patient scored at least 3 on the Clinical Activity Score and at least 4 on NOSPECS grade, with duration under 3 months. On this clonotype itself: The antigen is undetermined.

This clonotype was obtained from a woman in her forties with Graves' ophthalmopathy. V is TRBV19 and J is TRBJ2-7; 9 nucleotides align to TRBD2. The material sequenced was blood. The CDR3 nucleotides are TGTGCCAGTAGTTCAGCTAGCGGGAACTCCTACGAGCAGTACTTC. This codes for CASSSASGNSYEQYF.